This is a list of T cell receptor beta chains from one sample in a study of PD-L1 blockade in urothelial cancer. Sequencing was performed with immunoSEQ multiplex PCR; in TCRdb, only in-frame clones are kept and a portion is missing. Of 85,000 to 100,000 clones detected, roughly 90% appear once; the ten largest clones hold roughly a tenth. The sequenced sample was PBMCs, obtained around atezolizumab (anti-PD-L1) treatment. The receptor set was obtained from a man between 60 and 75 years old with urothelial cancer. Each CDR3 is given with its conserved first and last residue. A D gene is named only where the DNA matches it firmly. Clone size is stated in some rows and not others, as once, few, many or a class when expanded.

few,TRBJ2-7,-,TRBV6-5,TGTGCCAGCAGTCGTCAGGGAATCTACGAGCAGTACTTC,CASSRQGIYEQYF
-,TRBJ2-2,-,TRBV4-3,TGCGCCAGCAGCCAAGATCCCATGAGCAGGGGAACCGGGGAGCTGTTTTTT,CASSQDPMSRGTGELFF
-,TRBJ1-2,-,TRBV28,TGTGCCAGCAGTTTGCGGCGGGGAGGCGGCTACACCTTC,CASSLRRGGGYTF
-,TRBJ2-3,-,TRBV5-1,TGCGCCAGCAGCTTGGGGGCGCAGGCCAGCACAGATACGCAGTATTTT,CASSLGAQASTDTQYF
-,TRBJ2-7,TRBD1,TRBV5-1,TGCGCCAGCAGCTCCCCTGGGGGGACAGGGGGTCGCGAGCAGTACTTC,CASSSPGGTGGREQYF
few,TRBJ2-7,-,TRBV6-5,TGTGCCAGCAGCCAAGGACAGTCCCGCTCCTACGAGCAGTACTTC,CASSQGQSRSYEQYF
-,TRBJ2-3,TRBD2,TRBV5-1,TGCGCCAGCAGCTTGGGAGTAGTGGCGGGGGGACTCACAGATACGCAGTATTTT,CASSLGVVAGGLTDTQYF
-,TRBJ2-7,TRBD1,TRBV14,TGTGCCAGCAGCCAAAGCGGACAGGGTGGGTACGAGCAGTACTTC,CASSQSGQGGYEQYF
-,TRBJ2-7,TRBD1,TRBV10-1,TGCGCCAGCAGCTTAGGGACAGACTACGAGCAGTACTTC,CASSLGTDYEQYF
-,TRBJ2-7,-,TRBV5-1,TGCGCCAGCAGCGGGCAGGGTGGGGTATACGAGCAGTACTTC,CASSGQGGVYEQYF
-,TRBJ1-2,-,TRBV11-2,TGTGCCAGCAGCTTAGGGCAAGAGCTAGAGGGTGGCTACACCTTC,CASSLGQELEGGYTF
-,TRBJ2-3,TRBD2,TRBV7-2,TGTGCCAGCAGCCAAAGGACTAGCGGGGGCCTGAGCACAGATACGCAGTATTTT,CASSQRTSGGLSTDTQYF
few,TRBJ2-2,TRBD1,TRBV6-1,TGTGCCAGCAGTGAAGGGACAGGGAACACCGGGGAGCTGTTTTTT,CASSEGTGNTGELFF
-,TRBJ2-5,TRBD2,TRBV6-1,TGTGCCAGCAGTGAAATCGGGGGGAGAGGGGAGACCCAGTACTTC,CASSEIGGRGETQYF
-,TRBJ2-5,-,TRBV6-6,TGTGCCAGCAGTTACCATGAAGAGACCCAGTACTTC,CASSYHEETQYF
few,TRBJ2-7,TRBD1,TRBV5-4,TGTGCCAGCAGCTTGAGCCCGGGACAGGGGGCGCGGGAGCAGTACTTC,CASSLSPGQGAREQYF
-,TRBJ2-1,-,TRBV4-1,TGCGCCAGCAGCCCCGAGGGGGGGTTGGGAATATGGGAGCAGTTCTTC,CASSPEGGLGIWEQFF
-,TRBJ1-3,-,TRBV7-2,TGTGCCAGCAGGGAGACAGCGCCAAACACCATATATTTT,CASRETAPNTIYF
-,TRBJ1-1,TRBD1,TRBV18,TGTGCCAGCTCACTTACGGTCCTCTCAGGGGGCAACACTGAAGCTTTCTTT,CASSLTVLSGGNTEAFF
-,TRBJ1-2,-,TRBV4-1,TGCGCCAGCAGCCAAGATGAGGCAGGGCCTGGAAGGGGGGGCTACACCTTC,CASSQDEAGPGRGGYTF
once,TRBJ2-5,-,TRBV14,TGTGCCAGCAGCCAAGTAACAGAAGAGACCCAGTACTTC,CASSQVTEETQYF
once,TRBJ2-7,TRBD1,TRBV7-2,TGTGCCAGCAGCTTGGGACAGGGGGGAAACTACGAGCAGTACTTC,CASSLGQGGNYEQYF
once,TRBJ2-7,-,TRBV6-1,TGTGCCAGCAGTGAAGGTTCACAGGTGTCCCCGATCTACTTC,CASSEGSQVSPIYF
-,TRBJ1-2,-,TRBV5-1,TGCGCCAGCAGCGTGGACAAAGCTAACTATGGCTACACCTTC,CASSVDKANYGYTF
-,TRBJ1-1,-,TRBV2,TGTGCCAGCAGTGAATCTATTTCGAGGGTAGGTAGGACTGAAGCTTTCTTT,CASSESISRVGRTEAFF
-,TRBJ2-7,-,TRBV4-3,TGCGCCAGCAGCCAAGAGACCCGGAGAGGAGGCGAGCAGTACTTC,CASSQETRRGGEQYF
-,TRBJ1-6,TRBD1,TRBV9,TGTGCCAGCCAGCGGGGACAGGGGGTATCACCCCTCCACTTT,CASQRGQGVSPLHF
-,TRBJ2-5,TRBD2,TRBV9,TGTGCCAGCAGCGTAGCCCCCCAGCGGGGGGGCCAGGAGACCCAGTACTTC,CASSVAPQRGGQETQYF
-,TRBJ2-5,TRBD2,TRBV5-1,TGCGCCAGCAGCTTGGATAGGCGGGGGATCTCCGGGGGGATGGAGACCCAGTACTTC,CASSLDRRGISGGMETQYF
many,TRBJ1-3,-,TRBV4-1,TGCGCCAGCAGCCAAGGATTCCGGGGGACTGGAAACACCATATATTTT,CASSQGFRGTGNTIYF
-,TRBJ2-5,TRBD2,TRBV6-1,TGTGCCAGTGGACTAGCGGGGGATCGTCGAGAGACCCAGTACTTC,CASGLAGDRRETQYF
-,TRBJ2-2,TRBD1,TRBV11-2,TGTGCCAGCAGTCGATTACGGGACAGGGCCGGGGAGCTGTTTTTT,CASSRLRDRAGELFF
-,TRBJ1-3,TRBD1,TRBV9,TGTGCCAGCAGCGTAAGTCAGGGGGGATCCTCTGGAAACACCATATATTTT,CASSVSQGGSSGNTIYF
-,TRBJ2-7,TRBD1,TRBV10-2,TGCGCCAGCAGTGAGCCAGACAGGGCATTTTCCTACGAGCAGTACTTC,CASSEPDRAFSYEQYF
-,TRBJ1-1,-,TRBV29-1,TGCAGCGTCTCAGGGTCCCGGGACACTGAAGCTTTCTTT,CSVSGSRDTEAFF